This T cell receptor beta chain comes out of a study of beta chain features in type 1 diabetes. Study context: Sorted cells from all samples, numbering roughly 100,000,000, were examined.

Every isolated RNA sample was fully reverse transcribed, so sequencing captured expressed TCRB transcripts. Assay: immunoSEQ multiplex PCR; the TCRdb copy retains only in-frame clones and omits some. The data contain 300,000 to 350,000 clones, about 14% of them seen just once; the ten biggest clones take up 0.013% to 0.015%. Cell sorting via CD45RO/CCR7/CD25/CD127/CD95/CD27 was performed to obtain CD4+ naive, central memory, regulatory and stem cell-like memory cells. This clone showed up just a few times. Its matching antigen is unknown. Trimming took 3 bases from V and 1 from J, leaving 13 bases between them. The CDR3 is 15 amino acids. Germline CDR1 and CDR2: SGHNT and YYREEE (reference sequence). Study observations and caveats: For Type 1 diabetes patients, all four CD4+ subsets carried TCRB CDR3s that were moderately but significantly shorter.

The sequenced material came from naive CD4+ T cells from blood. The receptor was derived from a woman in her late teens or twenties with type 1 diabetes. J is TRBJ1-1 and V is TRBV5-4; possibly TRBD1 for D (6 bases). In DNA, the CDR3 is TGTGCCAGCAGCTCCAACAGGGCCCGGAACACTGAAGCTTTCTTT. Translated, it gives CASSSNRARNTEAFF.